This TCR beta chain was obtained from a study of blood T cell repertoires in COVID-19. Participants reported their clinical history, and cohort assignment relied on those reports. Here immunoSEQ multiplex PCR was the method, and the copy in TCRdb shows in-frame clones only, minus some. This table holds around 160,000 clones, 82% found once. Germline lookup yields CDR1 MNHEY and CDR2 SVGAGI. V was cut by 6 bases and J by 7 bases, with 16 bases left in between. The CDR3 totals 14 residues. The chain recombines TRBV6-5 with TRBJ1-5; D unresolved. The source material was PBMCs or T cells enriched from blood (not recorded which). The origin of this receptor is a man aged 50-59 years who had recovered from COVID-19. CDR3 in amino acids: CASRMIERGQPQHF. The CDR3 bases are TGTGCCAGCAGGATGATTGAGCGCGGCCAGCCCCAGCATTTT.